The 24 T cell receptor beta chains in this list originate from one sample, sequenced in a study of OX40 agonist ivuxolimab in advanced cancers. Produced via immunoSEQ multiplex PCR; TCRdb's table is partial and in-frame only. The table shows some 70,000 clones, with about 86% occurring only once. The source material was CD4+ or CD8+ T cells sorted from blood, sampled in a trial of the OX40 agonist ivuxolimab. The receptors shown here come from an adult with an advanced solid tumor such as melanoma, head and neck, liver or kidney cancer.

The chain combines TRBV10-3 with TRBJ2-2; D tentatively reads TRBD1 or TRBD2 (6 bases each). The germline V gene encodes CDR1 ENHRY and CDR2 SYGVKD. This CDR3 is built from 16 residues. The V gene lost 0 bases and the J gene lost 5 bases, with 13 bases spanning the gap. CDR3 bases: TGTGCCATCAGTGAGTCGAGAGGGGGGAAGACCGGGGAGCTGTTTTTT. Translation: CAISESRGGKTGELFF.

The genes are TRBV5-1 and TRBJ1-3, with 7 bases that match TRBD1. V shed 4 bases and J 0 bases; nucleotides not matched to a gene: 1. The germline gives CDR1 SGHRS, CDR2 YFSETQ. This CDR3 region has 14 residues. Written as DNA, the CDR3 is TGCGCCAGCAGCCGGGACAGCTCTGGAAACACCATATATTTT. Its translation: CASSRDSSGNTIYF. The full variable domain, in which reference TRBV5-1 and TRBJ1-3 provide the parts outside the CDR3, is KAGVTQTPRYLIKTRGQQVTLSCSPISGHRSVSWYQQTPGQGLQFLFEYFSETQRNKGNFPGRFSGRQFSNSRSEMNVSTLELGDSALYLCASSRDSSGNTIYFGEGSWLTVV.

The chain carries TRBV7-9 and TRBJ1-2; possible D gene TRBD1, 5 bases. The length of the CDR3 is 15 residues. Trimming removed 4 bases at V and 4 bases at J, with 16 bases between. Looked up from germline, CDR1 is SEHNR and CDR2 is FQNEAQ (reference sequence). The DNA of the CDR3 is TGTGCCAGCAGCTCTACATTATCTGGGGGCTATGGCTACACCTTC. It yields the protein CASSSTLSGGYGYTF.

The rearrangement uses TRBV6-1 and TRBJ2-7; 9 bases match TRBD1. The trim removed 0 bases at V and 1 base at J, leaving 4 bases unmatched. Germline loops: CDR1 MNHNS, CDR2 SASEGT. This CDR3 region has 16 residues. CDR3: CASSEALGQGSYEQYF. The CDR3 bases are TGTGCCAGCAGTGAAGCTCTGGGACAGGGTTCCTACGAGCAGTACTTC.

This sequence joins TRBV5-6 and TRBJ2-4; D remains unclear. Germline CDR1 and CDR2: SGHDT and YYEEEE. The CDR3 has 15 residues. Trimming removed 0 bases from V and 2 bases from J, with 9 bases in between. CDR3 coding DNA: TGTGCCAGCAGCTTGGCGGGTGGTACCAAAAACATTCAGTACTTC. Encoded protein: CASSLAGGTKNIQYF.

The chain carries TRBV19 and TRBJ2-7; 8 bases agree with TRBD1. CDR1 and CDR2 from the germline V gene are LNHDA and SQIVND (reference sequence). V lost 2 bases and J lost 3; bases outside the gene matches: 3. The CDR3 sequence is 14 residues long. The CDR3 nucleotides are TGTGCCAGTAGTATAACAGACAGGGGCTACGAGCAGTACTTC. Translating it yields CASSITDRGYEQYF.

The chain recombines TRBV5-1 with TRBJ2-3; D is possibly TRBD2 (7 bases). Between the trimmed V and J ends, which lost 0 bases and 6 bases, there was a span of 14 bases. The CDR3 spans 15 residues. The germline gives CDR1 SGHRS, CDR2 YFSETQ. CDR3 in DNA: TGCGCCAGCAGCTTGGTCGGGGGGCATGTGGATACGCAGTATTTT. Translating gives CASSLVGGHVDTQYF.

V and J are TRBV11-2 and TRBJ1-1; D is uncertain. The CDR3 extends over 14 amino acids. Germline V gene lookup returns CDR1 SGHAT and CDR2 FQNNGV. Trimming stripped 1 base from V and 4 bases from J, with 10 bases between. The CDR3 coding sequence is TGTGCCAGCAGCTTAGCACGGGCGGCCACTGAAGCTTTCTTT. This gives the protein CASSLARAATEAFF. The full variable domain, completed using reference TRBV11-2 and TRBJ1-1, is EAGVAQSPRYKIIEKRQSVAFWCNPISGHATLYWYQQILGQGPKLLIQFQNNGVVDDSQLPKDRFSAERLKGVDSTLKIQPAKLEDSAVYLCASSLARAATEAFFGQGTRLTVV.

CDR3 sequence (DNA): TGCAGCGTTGATCACAGGGATGGGGATACGCAGTATTTT. This sequence encodes CSVDHRDGDTQYF. V and J are TRBV29-1 and TRBJ2-3; weak D call: TRBD1 (6 bases). The V end was cut by 3 bases, the J end by 6 bases, with 13 bases between. The length of the CDR3 is 13 residues. Germline CDR1 is SQVTM and CDR2 is ANQGSEA.

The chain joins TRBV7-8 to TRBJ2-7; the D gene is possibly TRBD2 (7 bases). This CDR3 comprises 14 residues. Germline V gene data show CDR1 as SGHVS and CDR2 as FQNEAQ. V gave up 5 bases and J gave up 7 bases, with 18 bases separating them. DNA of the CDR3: TGTGCCAGCAGCCCACAAGGTCGGGGGGCTGAGCAGTACTTC. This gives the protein CASSPQGRGAEQYF.

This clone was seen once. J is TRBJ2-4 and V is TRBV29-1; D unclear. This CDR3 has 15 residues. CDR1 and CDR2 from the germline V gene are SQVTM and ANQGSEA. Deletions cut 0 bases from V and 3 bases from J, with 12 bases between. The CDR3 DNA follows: TGCAGCGTTGAAGATCCCATACAAGGCAAAAACATTCAGTACTTC. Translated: CSVEDPIQGKNIQYF.

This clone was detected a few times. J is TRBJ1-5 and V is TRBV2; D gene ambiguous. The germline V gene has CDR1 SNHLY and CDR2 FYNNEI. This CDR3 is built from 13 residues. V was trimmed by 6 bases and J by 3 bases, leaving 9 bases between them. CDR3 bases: TGTGCCAGCAGCGAGGAAATCAATCAGCCCCAGCATTTT. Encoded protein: CASSEEINQPQHF. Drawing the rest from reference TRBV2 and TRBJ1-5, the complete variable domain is EPEVTQTPSHQVTQMGQEVILRCVPISNHLYFYWYRQILGQKVEFLVSFYNNEISEKSEIFDDQFSVERPDGSNFTLKIRSTKLEDSAMYFCASSEEINQPQHFGDGTRLSIL.

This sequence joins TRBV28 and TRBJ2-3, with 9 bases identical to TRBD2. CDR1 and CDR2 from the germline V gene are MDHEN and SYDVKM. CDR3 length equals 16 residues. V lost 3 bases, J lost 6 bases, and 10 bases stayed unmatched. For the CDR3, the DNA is TGTGCCAGCAGTTTGGTGGCGGGAGGGCCCGTTGATACGCAGTATTTT. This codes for CASSLVAGGPVDTQYF.

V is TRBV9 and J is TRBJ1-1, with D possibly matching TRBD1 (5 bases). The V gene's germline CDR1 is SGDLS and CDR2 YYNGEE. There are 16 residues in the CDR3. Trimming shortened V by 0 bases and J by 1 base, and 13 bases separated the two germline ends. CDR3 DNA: TGTGCCAGCAGCGTAGTTGGGGGGTCGCAGAACACTGAAGCTTTCTTT. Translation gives CASSVVGGSQNTEAFF.

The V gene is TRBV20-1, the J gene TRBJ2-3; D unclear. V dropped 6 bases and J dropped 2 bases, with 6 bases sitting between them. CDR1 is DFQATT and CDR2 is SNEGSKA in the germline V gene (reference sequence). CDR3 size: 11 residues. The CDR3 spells CSAENTDTQYF. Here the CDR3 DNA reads TGCAGTGCGGAGAACACAGATACGCAGTATTTT.

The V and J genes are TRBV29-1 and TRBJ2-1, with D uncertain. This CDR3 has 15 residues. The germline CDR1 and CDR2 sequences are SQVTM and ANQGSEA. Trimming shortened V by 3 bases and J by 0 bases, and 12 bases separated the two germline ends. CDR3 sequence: CSVDRPSSSYNEQFF. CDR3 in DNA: TGCAGCGTTGATCGTCCTTCAAGCTCCTACAATGAGCAGTTCTTC.

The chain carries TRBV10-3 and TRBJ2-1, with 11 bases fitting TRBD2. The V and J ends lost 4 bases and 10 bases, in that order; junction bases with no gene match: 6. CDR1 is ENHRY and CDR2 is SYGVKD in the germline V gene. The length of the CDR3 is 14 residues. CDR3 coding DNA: TGTGCCATCAGTGCCCCCAGACTAGCGGGAGAGCAGTTCTTC. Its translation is CAISAPRLAGEQFF.

CDR3 nucleotide sequence: TGTGCCAGTAGTAGTCCCGGGAGGGGCGGAGGAGCCCAGCATTTT. It specifies CASSSPGRGGGAQHF. This rearrangement joins TRBV19 to TRBJ1-5; the D gene is possibly TRBD1 (5 bases). CDR1 LNHDA and CDR2 SQIVND come from the germline V gene (reference sequence). Deletions cut 4 bases from V and 11 bases from J, with 21 bases between. The CDR3 covers 15 residues.

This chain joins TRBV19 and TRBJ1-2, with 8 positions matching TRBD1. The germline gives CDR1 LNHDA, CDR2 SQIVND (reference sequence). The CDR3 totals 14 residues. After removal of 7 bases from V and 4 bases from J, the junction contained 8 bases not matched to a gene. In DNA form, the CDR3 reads TGTGCCAGTACCCAGCAGGGGGCGATCTATGGCTACACCTTC. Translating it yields CASTQQGAIYGYTF.

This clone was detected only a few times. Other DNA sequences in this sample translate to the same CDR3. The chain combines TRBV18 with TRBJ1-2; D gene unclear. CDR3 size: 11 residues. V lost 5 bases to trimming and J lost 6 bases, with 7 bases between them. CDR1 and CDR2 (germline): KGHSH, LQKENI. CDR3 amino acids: CASSSQDGYTF. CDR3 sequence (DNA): TGTGCCAGCTCATCCCAGGATGGCTACACCTTC.

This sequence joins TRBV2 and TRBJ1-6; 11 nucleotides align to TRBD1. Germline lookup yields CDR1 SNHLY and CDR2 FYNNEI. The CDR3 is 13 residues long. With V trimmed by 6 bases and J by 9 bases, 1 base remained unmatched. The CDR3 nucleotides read TGTGCCAGCAGGGGACAGGGGGTTTCACCCCTCCACTTT. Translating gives CASRGQGVSPLHF.

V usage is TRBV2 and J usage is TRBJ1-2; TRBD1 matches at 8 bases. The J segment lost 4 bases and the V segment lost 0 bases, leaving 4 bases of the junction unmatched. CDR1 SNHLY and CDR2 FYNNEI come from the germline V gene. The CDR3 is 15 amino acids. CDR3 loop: CASSEARTGIYGYTF. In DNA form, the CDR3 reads TGTGCCAGCAGTGAAGCGCGGACAGGGATCTATGGCTACACCTTC.

CDR3 sequence (DNA): TGCGCCAGCAGCTCCCGGACAGGGGCCGAGCAGTACTTC. Its protein product is CASSSRTGAEQYF. The rearrangement joins TRBV5-1 to TRBJ2-7; TRBD1 agrees at 9 bases. This CDR3 contains 13 residues. Germline V gene sequence: CDR1 SGHRS, CDR2 YFSETQ. After removal of 3 bases from V and 6 bases from J, the junction contained 4 bases not matched to a gene.

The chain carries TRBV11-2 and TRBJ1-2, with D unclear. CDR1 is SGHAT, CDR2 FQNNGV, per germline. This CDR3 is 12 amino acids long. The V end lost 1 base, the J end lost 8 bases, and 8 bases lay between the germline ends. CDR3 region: CASSLGESGYTF. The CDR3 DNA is TGTGCCAGCAGCTTAGGGGAGAGCGGCTACACCTTC.